The 23 T cell receptor beta chains presented below share a single source sample, sequenced in a study of OX40 agonist ivuxolimab in advanced cancers. This table comes from immunoSEQ multiplex PCR, and its TCRdb copy is limited to in-frame clones, with some not included. This sample has roughly 75,000 clones, with approximately 89% found just once. This material consisted of CD4+ or CD8+ T cells sorted from blood, taken in a trial of the OX40 agonist ivuxolimab. Source of these receptors: an adult with an advanced solid tumor such as melanoma, head and neck, liver or kidney cancer.

The chain joins TRBV6-5 to TRBJ1-6; 8 bases line up with TRBD1. The CDR3 runs to 14 residues. Germline CDR1 reads MNHEY; CDR2 reads SVGAGI. With V trimmed by 8 bases and J by 5 bases, 5 bases remained unmatched. The CDR3 reads CASRRTGNNSPLHF. DNA of the CDR3: TGTGCCAGCCGTCGGACAGGGAATAATTCACCCCTCCACTTT.

The V gene is TRBV9, the J gene TRBJ2-7; D tentatively reads TRBD1 or TRBD2 (5 bases each). Germline lookup yields CDR1 SGDLS and CDR2 YYNGEE. The length of the CDR3 is 15 residues. The germline V and J ends were trimmed by 2 bases and 4 bases, with 16 bases remaining between them. The CDR3 loop is CASSVGDPPLYEQYF. CDR3 DNA: TGTGCCAGCAGCGTGGGGGACCCACCCCTTTACGAGCAGTACTTC.

The V and J genes are TRBV19 and TRBJ2-6, with TRBD1 identical over 9 bases. Unmatched junction bases numbered 12, after V lost 4 bases and J lost 2 bases. The CDR3 totals 19 residues. CDR1 and CDR2 from the germline V gene are LNHDA and SQIVND (reference sequence). CDR3 amino acids: CASSKDGTGFIAGANVLTF. CDR3 in DNA: TGTGCCAGTAGTAAGGACGGGACAGGGTTTATAGCTGGGGCCAACGTCCTGACTTTC.

The chain uses TRBV11-2 and TRBJ2-2; D gene ambiguous. The germline CDR1 and CDR2 sequences are SGHAT and FQNNGV. This CDR3 has 14 amino acids. The V gene lost 0 bases and the J gene lost 6 bases, with 8 bases spanning the gap. In DNA form, the CDR3 reads TGTGCCAGCAGCTTAGATAGGTGGGCCGGGGAGCTGTTTTTT. This sequence encodes CASSLDRWAGELFF. Variable domain in full (rest from reference TRBV11-2 and TRBJ2-2): EAGVAQSPRYKIIEKRQSVAFWCNPISGHATLYWYQQILGQGPKLLIQFQNNGVVDDSQLPKDRFSAERLKGVDSTLKIQPAKLEDSAVYLCASSLDRWAGELFFGEGSRLTVL.

This clone was detected only a few times. The chain recombines TRBV7-9 with TRBJ1-3; D gene uncertain. Germline-derived CDR1 and CDR2 are SEHNR and FQNEAQ (reference sequence). There are 14 residues in the CDR3. V shed 11 bases and J shed 2 bases, with 16 bases lying between them. CDR3 in amino acids: CAATTWGAGNTIYF. In nucleotides, the CDR3 is TGTGCCGCCACGACGTGGGGTGCTGGAAACACCATATATTTT.

The V call is TRBV5-1, the J call TRBJ2-1; 13 bases map to TRBD2. Losses at the gene ends were 0 bases for V and 9 bases for J; bases not matched to a gene: 6. The CDR3 sequence is 16 residues long. Germline V CDR1 and CDR2: SGHRS, YFSETQ. CDR3 amino acids: CASSLVGLAGDREQFF. CDR3 DNA sequence: TGCGCCAGCAGCTTGGTAGGACTAGCGGGAGATCGTGAGCAGTTCTTC.

V and J are TRBV7-9 and TRBJ1-2, with D maybe TRBD1 (5 bases). CDR3 length: 15 amino acids. The V end lost 1 base, the J end lost 3 bases, and 12 bases lay between the germline ends. CDR1 is SEHNR, CDR2 FQNEAQ, per germline (reference sequence). CDR3 sequence: CASSLVQVSDYGYTF. Written as DNA, the CDR3 is TGTGCCAGCAGCTTAGTACAGGTTAGCGACTATGGCTACACCTTC.

The CDR3 nucleotides read TGTGCCAGCAGCCCCGAGCGGTACACAGATACGCAGTATTTT. Amino acids: CASSPERYTDTQYF. V usage is TRBV27 and J usage is TRBJ2-3, with D tentatively TRBD2 (5 bases). The CDR3 is 14 residues long. The V end lost 6 bases, the J end lost 2 bases, and 12 bases lay between the germline ends. The V gene's germline CDR1 is MNHEY and CDR2 SMNVEV (reference sequence).

The chain carries TRBV27 and TRBJ1-6, with a possible D match to TRBD1 (5 bases). Germline CDR1 is MNHEY and CDR2 is SMNVEV (reference sequence). The V end was cut by 2 bases, the J end by 7 bases, with 21 bases between. The CDR3 runs 18 residues. The CDR3 DNA reads as TGTGCCAGCAGTTTAAAACCCCCCCAGGTCGAGGGGAATTCACCCCTCCACTTT. Its protein is CASSLKPPQVEGNSPLHF.

This clone showed up just once. This sequence joins TRBV5-5 and TRBJ1-3; 7 nucleotides align to TRBD1. The CDR3 has 14 residues. The trim removed 3 bases at V and 7 bases at J, leaving 7 bases unmatched. The germline V gene has CDR1 SGHKS and CDR2 YYEKEE (reference sequence). CDR3 nucleotide sequence: TGTGCCAGCAGCTCCGAACCGACAGGGAACACCATATATTTT. It specifies CASSSEPTGNTIYF.

The chain uses TRBV6-5 and TRBJ2-2; D unclear. CDR3 length equals 12 residues. The germline V and J ends were trimmed by 6 bases and 5 bases, with 7 bases remaining between them. The germline V gene encodes CDR1 MNHEY and CDR2 SVGAGI. CDR3 sequence reads: CASSFWTGELFF. CDR3 DNA sequence: TGTGCCAGCAGCTTTTGGACCGGGGAGCTGTTTTTT.

This chain joins TRBV7-9 and TRBJ1-1, with 9 nucleotides matching TRBD1. CDR3 length: 14 amino acids. V shed 5 bases and J 7 bases; nucleotides not matched to a gene: 8. Germline-derived CDR1 and CDR2 are SEHNR and FQNEAQ (reference sequence). As DNA, the CDR3 is TGTGCCAGCAGCAGCACAGGGGGCAAGGGTGAAGCTTTCTTT. This codes for CASSSTGGKGEAFF.

The rearrangement uses TRBV18 and TRBJ2-2; no clear D gene. The CDR3 totals 16 residues. V was clipped by 1 base and J by 3 bases, with 12 bases between them. The germline gives CDR1 KGHSH, CDR2 LQKENI. The CDR3 region has the DNA TGTGCCAGCTCACCACAAGTCCATCTATACACCGGGGAGCTGTTTTTT. Protein: CASSPQVHLYTGELFF.

The rearrangement links TRBV19 to TRBJ1-5; weak D call: TRBD1 (5 bases). V gave up 4 bases and J gave up 6 bases, with 7 bases separating them. This CDR3 spans 12 amino acids. Germline CDR1 reads LNHDA; CDR2 reads SQIVND (reference sequence). The CDR3: CASSNRGQPQHF. The DNA for the CDR3 is TGTGCCAGTAGTAATAGGGGTCAGCCCCAGCATTTT.

V gene TRBV7-8 combines with J gene TRBJ2-2; TRBD2 matches at 12 bases. The CDR3 has 17 amino acids. Losses at the gene ends were 6 bases for V and 6 bases for J; bases not matched to a gene: 11. The germline V gene has CDR1 SGHVS and CDR2 FQNEAQ. The CDR3 nucleotides read TGTGCCAGCAGTACTTCCCGGACTAGCGGGATATCCGGGGAGCTGTTTTTT. This encodes CASSTSRTSGISGELFF.

V usage is TRBV5-1 and J usage is TRBJ1-5; TRBD1 matches at 7 bases. CDR3 length: 15 amino acids. The J segment lost 4 bases and the V segment lost 3 bases, leaving 7 bases of the junction unmatched. Germline V CDR1 and CDR2: SGHRS, YFSETQ. The CDR3 DNA reads as TGCGCCAGCAGCTCCGAACCGGGACAGAATCAGCCCCAGCATTTT. It specifies CASSSEPGQNQPQHF.

The rearrangement links TRBV2 to TRBJ1-1; unclear D gene. Germline loops: CDR1 SNHLY, CDR2 FYNNEI. Deletions cut 6 bases from V and 6 bases from J, with 14 bases between. There are 13 residues in the CDR3. The CDR3: CASRLSTGSEAFF. The CDR3 DNA follows: TGTGCCAGCAGACTCTCAACCGGCTCTGAAGCTTTCTTT.

The chain employs TRBV9 and TRBJ2-1; 12 bases line up with TRBD2. There are 18 residues in the CDR3. Per germline, CDR1 SGDLS and CDR2 YYNGEE. Trimming took 9 bases from V and 0 from J; bases not matched to a gene: 13. For the CDR3, the DNA is TGTGCCACCTCCCCACCCCTAGCGGGAGGGCCCTCCTACAATGAGCAGTTCTTC. Protein: CATSPPLAGGPSYNEQFF. Filled out from reference TRBV9 and TRBJ2-1, the complete variable domain reads DSGVTQTPKHLITATGQRVTLRCSPRSGDLSVYWYQQSLDQGLQFLIQYYNGEERAKGNILERFSAQQFPDLHSELNLSSLELGDSALYFCATSPPLAGGPSYNEQFFGPGTRLTVL.

J is TRBJ1-4 and V is TRBV6-1; D may be TRBD1 (5 bases). V lost 1 base, J lost 7 bases, and 16 bases lay in between. CDR1 and CDR2 (germline): MNHNS, SASEGT. CDR3 length equals 16 residues. In DNA form, the CDR3 reads TGTGCCAGCAGTGAAGTAAGACAGCATCCGGGTGAAAAACTGTTTTTT. It translates to CASSEVRQHPGEKLFF.

This chain connects TRBV10-3 to TRBJ1-6, with unresolved D. The V end lost 8 bases, the J end lost 14 bases, and 16 bases lay between the germline ends. The CDR3 length is 12 residues. From germline, CDR1 is ENHRY and CDR2 SYGVKD. DNA of the CDR3: TGTGCCATCGGACGGGCGTCAGACTCCCTCCACTTT. This sequence encodes CAIGRASDSLHF.

The V gene is TRBV6-5, the J gene TRBJ2-7; D call uncertain. V lost 7 bases, J lost 6 bases, and 16 bases lay in between. Germline V gives CDR1 MNHEY, CDR2 SVGAGI. This CDR3 comprises 13 residues. The chain's CDR3 is CASNGQAEGEQYF. The CDR3 DNA reads as TGTGCCAGCAATGGGCAGGCCGAAGGCGAGCAGTACTTC.

V gene TRBV27 combines with J gene TRBJ1-4, with D perhaps TRBD1 (6 bases). The CDR3 is 15 residues long. V dropped 6 bases and J dropped 8 bases, with 19 bases sitting between them. CDR1 MNHEY and CDR2 SMNVEV come from the germline V gene (reference sequence). CDR3 sequence reads: CASSPPGPQGEKLFF. The CDR3 DNA reads as TGTGCCAGCAGCCCACCGGGACCCCAGGGGGAAAAACTGTTTTTT.

CDR3 nucleotides: TGTGCCAGCAGTGAAGCGGGACAGAGTTACGAGCAGTACTTC. Translating gives CASSEAGQSYEQYF. This rearrangement joins TRBV6-1 to TRBJ2-7; the match to TRBD1 covers 7 bases. CDR1 is MNHNS, CDR2 SASEGT, per germline. The CDR3 contains 14 residues. Trimming cost V 0 bases and J 4 bases; bases outside gene matches: 3.